This entry lists 10 T cell receptor beta chains sequenced from one sample in a study of shared clonotypes between healthy human individuals (dated by TCRdb to 2018 to 2020). Receptors were amplified or captured by the immunoSEQ multiplex PCR assay. TCRdb obtained this table from immuneACCESS and retained in-frame rearrangements with V and J assigned. These tables miss some clones; where compared with another copy, unresolved V genes account for less than half of the shortfall, and the remainder is unexplained. The sample contains 1.5 million to 2.5 million clones, approximately 94% of them found a single time. The ten largest account for 0.95% to 1.5% of the sample. CD8 naive samples consisted of CD45RO-negative cells that were positively selected for CCR7, yielding a CD45RA+CCR7+ population without TemRA cells. The sequencing input was naive CD8+ T cells sorted from blood. In the paper's terms, the cell subset or site label means: CD45RA+CCR7+. Source of these receptors: a man aged 18-30 years in good health.

The chain joins TRBV4-3 to TRBJ2-7; possible D gene TRBD2, 5 bases. V was pared by 0 bases and J by 5 bases, with 17 bases between. Germline V gene data show CDR1 as LGHNA and CDR2 as YSLEER. The CDR3 length is 16 residues. The CDR3 sequence: CASSQDLDEGANEQYF. For the CDR3, the DNA is TGCGCCAGCAGCCAAGATCTTGACGAGGGAGCCAACGAGCAGTACTTC.

A note on this clone: Other DNA sequences of this sample code for an identical CDR3. This chain joins TRBV6-5 and TRBJ2-7; D is uncertain. V lost 0 bases, J lost 0 bases, and 9 bases lay in between. Germline V gene sequence: CDR1 MNHEY, CDR2 SVGAGI. CDR3 length: 15 amino acids. For the CDR3, the DNA is TGTGCCAGCAGTTACTCTCCCTCCAGCTCCTACGAGCAGTACTTC. Translated, it gives CASSYSPSSSYEQYF.

The V call is TRBV19, the J call TRBJ2-7, with 8 bases fitting TRBD1. J was trimmed by 4 bases and V by 3 bases; bases with no gene match: 11. The CDR3 contains 16 residues. Germline V gene data show CDR1 as LNHDA and CDR2 as SQIVND (reference sequence). This CDR3 is CASSIVAGGLLYEQYF. DNA for the CDR3: TGTGCCAGTAGTATTGTGGCAGGGGGCTTGTTATACGAGCAGTACTTC.

Notes on this clone: At the DNA level, this CDR3 is encoded by other sequences in the same sample as well. The rearrangement links TRBV15 to TRBJ1-5; D is uncertain. V was cut by 0 bases and J by 2 bases, with 11 bases left in between. Germline V gene lookup returns CDR1 LNHNV and CDR2 YYDKDF (reference sequence). The length of the CDR3 is 16 residues. The CDR3: CATSRDLGLGNQPQHF. The CDR3, as DNA: TGTGCCACCAGCAGAGATTTGGGTTTGGGCAATCAGCCCCAGCATTTT.

The V and J genes are TRBV7-9 and TRBJ1-2; D is uncertain. Germline-derived CDR1 and CDR2 are SEHNR and FQNEAQ (reference sequence). Trimming removed 0 bases from V and 8 bases from J, with 16 bases in between. This CDR3 region has 15 residues. CDR3 amino acids: CASSLARDPFGGYTF. CDR3 coding DNA: TGTGCCAGCAGCTTAGCCCGCGACCCCTTTGGCGGCTACACCTTC. The full variable domain, completed using reference TRBV7-9 and TRBJ1-2, is DTGVSQNPRHKITKRGQNVTFRCDPISEHNRLYWYRQTLGQGPEFLTYFQNEAQLEKSRLLSDRFSAERPKGSFSTLEIQRTEQGDSAMYLCASSLARDPFGGYTFGSGTRLTVV.

Of note for this clone: Other nucleotide sequences from this sample produce the same CDR3. This sequence joins TRBV2 and TRBJ1-1; 8 bases map to TRBD1. Germline V lookup: CDR1 SNHLY, CDR2 FYNNEI. The CDR3 has 15 amino acids. V trimming: 2 bases; J trimming: 4 bases; junction bases outside the gene matches: 6. CDR3 DNA sequence: TGTGCCAGCAGTGAATCCAGGGGGCTTGGCACTGAAGCTTTCTTT. Translating gives CASSESRGLGTEAFF.

The gene calls are TRBV6-1 and TRBJ2-7, with 7 bases identical to TRBD1. J was trimmed by 2 bases and V by 5 bases; bases with no gene match: 6. This CDR3 spans 14 amino acids. Germline V lookup: CDR1 MNHNS, CDR2 SASEGT. CDR3 loop: CASSFTGAAYEQYF. The CDR3 DNA follows: TGTGCCAGCAGTTTTACAGGGGCCGCCTACGAGCAGTACTTC.

The chain carries TRBV5-6 and TRBJ1-6; D is possibly TRBD1 (6 bases). CDR1 and CDR2 (germline): SGHDT, YYEEEE. Trimming removed 4 bases at V and 8 bases at J, with 16 bases between. The CDR3 sequence is 15 residues long. This CDR3 reads CASSGASGAYSPLHF. DNA of the CDR3: TGTGCCAGCAGCGGAGCGTCGGGGGCGTATTCACCCCTCCACTTT.

This chain connects TRBV5-6 to TRBJ1-2, with a tentative D call TRBD1 (6 bases). V lost 4 bases, J lost 4 bases, and 14 bases lay in between. Germline values: CDR1 SGHDT, CDR2 YYEEEE. There are 14 residues in the CDR3. CDR3 sequence (DNA): TGTGCCAGCAGCACCGGACAGCCAGCCTATGGCTACACCTTC. Residues: CASSTGQPAYGYTF. Drawing the rest from reference TRBV5-6 and TRBJ1-2, the complete variable domain is DAGVTQSPTHLIKTRGQQVTLRCSPKSGHDTVSWYQQALGQGPQFIFQYYEEEERQRGNFPDRFSGHQFPNYSSELNVNALLLGDSALYLCASSTGQPAYGYTFGSGTRLTVV.

The chain combines TRBV30 with TRBJ2-4, with no clear D. V lost 0 bases and J 0 bases, leaving 3 bases between the germline ends. Germline V CDR1 and CDR2: GTSNPN, SVGIG (reference sequence). The CDR3 contains 13 residues. CDR3 coding DNA: TGTGCCTGGAGTGTGGGAGCCAAAAACATTCAGTACTTC. It is translated as CAWSVGAKNIQYF.